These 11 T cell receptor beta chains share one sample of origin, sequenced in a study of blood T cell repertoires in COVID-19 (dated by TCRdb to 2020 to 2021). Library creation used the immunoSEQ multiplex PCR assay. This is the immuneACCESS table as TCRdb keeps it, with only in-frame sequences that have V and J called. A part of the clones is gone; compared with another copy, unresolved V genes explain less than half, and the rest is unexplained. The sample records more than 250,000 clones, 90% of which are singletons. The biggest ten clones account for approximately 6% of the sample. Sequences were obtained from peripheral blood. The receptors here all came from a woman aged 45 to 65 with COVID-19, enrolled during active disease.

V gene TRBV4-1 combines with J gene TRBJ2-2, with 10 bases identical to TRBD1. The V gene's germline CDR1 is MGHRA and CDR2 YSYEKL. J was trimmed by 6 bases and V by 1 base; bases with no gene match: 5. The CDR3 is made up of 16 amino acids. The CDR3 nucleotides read TGCGCCAGCAGCCAAGTCGAGACAGGGGGCTCCGGGGAGCTGTTTTTT. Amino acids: CASSQVETGGSGELFF.

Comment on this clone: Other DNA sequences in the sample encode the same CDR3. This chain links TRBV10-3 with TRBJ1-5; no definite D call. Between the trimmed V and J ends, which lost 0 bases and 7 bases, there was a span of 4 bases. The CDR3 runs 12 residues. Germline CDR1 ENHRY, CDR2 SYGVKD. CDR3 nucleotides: TGTGCCATCAGTGAGTCGGGCCAGCCCCAGCATTTT. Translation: CAISESGQPQHF.

This CDR3 reads CASSTQGYTEAFF. The DNA of the CDR3 is TGTGCCAGCAGCACACAGGGATACACTGAAGCTTTCTTT. V gene TRBV9 combines with J gene TRBJ1-1; a weak D match, TRBD1 (6 bases). The germline V gene encodes CDR1 SGDLS and CDR2 YYNGEE. The CDR3 spans 13 residues. Between the trimmed V and J ends, which lost 4 bases and 3 bases, there was a span of 10 bases.

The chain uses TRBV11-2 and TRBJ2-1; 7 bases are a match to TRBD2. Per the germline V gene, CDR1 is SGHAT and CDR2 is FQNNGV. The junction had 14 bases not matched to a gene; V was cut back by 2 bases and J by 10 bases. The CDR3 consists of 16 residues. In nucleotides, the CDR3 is TGTGCCAGCAGCTTATTTTCTAGCGGCGGCTGGATAGAGCAGTTCTTC. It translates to CASSLFSSGGWIEQFF. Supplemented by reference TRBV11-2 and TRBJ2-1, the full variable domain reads EAGVAQSPRYKIIEKRQSVAFWCNPISGHATLYWYQQILGQGPKLLIQFQNNGVVDDSQLPKDRFSAERLKGVDSTLKIQPAKLEDSAVYLCASSLFSSGGWIEQFFGPGTRLTVL.

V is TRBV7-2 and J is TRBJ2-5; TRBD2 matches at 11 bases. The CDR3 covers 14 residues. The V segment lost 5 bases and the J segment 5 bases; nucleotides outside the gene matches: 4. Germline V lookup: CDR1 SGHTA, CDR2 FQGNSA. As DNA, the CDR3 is TGTGCCAGCAGCCATAGCGGGAGGGAGGAGACCCAGTACTTC. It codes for CASSHSGREETQYF.

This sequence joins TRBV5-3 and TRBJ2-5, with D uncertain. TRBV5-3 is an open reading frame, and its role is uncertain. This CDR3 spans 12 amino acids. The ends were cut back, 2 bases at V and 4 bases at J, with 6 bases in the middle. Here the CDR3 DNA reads TGTGCCAGAAGCTTTCAGTTAGAGACCCAGTACTTC. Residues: CARSFQLETQYF.

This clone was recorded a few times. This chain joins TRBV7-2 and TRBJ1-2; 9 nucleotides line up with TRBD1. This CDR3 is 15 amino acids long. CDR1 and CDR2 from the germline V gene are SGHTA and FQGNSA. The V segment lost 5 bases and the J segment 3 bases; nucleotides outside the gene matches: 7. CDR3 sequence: CASSPYRGQDYGYTF. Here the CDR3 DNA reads TGTGCCAGCAGCCCCTACAGGGGGCAGGACTATGGCTACACCTTC.

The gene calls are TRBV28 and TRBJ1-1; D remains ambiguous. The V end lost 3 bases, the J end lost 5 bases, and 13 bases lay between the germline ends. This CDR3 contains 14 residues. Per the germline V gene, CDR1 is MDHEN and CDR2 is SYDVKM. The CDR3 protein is CASSFQRARTEAFF. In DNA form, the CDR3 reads TGTGCCAGCAGTTTCCAGAGGGCGAGGACTGAAGCTTTCTTT. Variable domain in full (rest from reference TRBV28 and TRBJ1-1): DVKVTQSSRYLVKRTGEKVFLECVQDMDHENMFWYRQDPGLGLRLIYFSYDVKMKEKGDIPEGYSVSREKKERFSLILESASTNQTSMYLCASSFQRARTEAFFGQGTRLTVV.

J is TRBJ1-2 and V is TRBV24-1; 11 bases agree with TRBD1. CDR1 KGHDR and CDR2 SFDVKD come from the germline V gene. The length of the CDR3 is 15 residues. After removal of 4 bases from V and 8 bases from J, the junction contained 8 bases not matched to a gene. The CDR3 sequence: CATSDRTGGAGGYTF. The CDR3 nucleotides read TGTGCCACCAGTGACAGGACAGGGGGCGCTGGGGGCTACACCTTC.

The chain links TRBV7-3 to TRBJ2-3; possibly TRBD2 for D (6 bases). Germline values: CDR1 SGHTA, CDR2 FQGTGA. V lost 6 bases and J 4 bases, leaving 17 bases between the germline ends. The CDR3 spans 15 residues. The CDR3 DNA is TGTGCCAGCAGAAGCGGGCGGACGGGAGCAGATACGCAGTATTTT. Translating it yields CASRSGRTGADTQYF.

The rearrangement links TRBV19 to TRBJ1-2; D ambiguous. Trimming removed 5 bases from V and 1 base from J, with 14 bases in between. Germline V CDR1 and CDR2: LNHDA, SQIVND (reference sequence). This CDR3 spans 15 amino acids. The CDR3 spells CASSPAGSINYGYTF. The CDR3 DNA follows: TGTGCCAGTAGTCCTGCGGGGTCGATTAACTATGGCTACACCTTC.